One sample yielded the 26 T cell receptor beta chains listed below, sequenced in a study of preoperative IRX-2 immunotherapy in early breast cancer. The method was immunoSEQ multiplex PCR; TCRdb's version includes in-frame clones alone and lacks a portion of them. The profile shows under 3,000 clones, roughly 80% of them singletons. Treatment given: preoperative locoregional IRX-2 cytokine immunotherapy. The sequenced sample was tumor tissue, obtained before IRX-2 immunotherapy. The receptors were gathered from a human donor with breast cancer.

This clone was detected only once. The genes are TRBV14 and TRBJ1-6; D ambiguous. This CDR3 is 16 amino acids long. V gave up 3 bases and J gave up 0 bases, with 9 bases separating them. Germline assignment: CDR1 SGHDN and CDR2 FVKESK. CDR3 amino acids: CASSHTKSSYNSPLHF. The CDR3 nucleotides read TGTGCCAGCAGCCATACGAAGAGCTCCTATAATTCACCCCTCCACTTT. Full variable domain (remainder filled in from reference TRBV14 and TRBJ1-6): EAGVTQFPSHSVIEKGQTVTLRCDPISGHDNLYWYRRVMGKEIKFLLHFVKESKQDESGMPNNRFLAERTGGTYSTLKVQPAELEDSGVYFCASSHTKSSYNSPLHFGNGTRLTVT.

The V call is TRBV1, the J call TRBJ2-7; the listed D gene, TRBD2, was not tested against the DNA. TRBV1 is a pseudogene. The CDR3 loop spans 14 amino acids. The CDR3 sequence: CASSQDQRGREQYF. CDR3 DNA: TGCGCCAGCAGCCAAGATCAGCGGGGGCGCGAGCAGTACTTC.

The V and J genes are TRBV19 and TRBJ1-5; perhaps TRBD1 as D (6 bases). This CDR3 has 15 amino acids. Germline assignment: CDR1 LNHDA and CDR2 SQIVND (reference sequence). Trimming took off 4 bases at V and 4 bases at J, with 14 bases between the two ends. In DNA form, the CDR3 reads TGTGCCAGTAGTAAGGGGGGGATGGGGAATCAGCCCCAGCATTTT. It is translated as CASSKGGMGNQPQHF.

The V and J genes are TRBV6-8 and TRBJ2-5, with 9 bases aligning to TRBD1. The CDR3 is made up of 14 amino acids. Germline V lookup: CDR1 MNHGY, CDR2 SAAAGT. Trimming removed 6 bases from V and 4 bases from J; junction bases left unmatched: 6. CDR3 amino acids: CASSHRDRAETQYF. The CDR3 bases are TGTGCCAGCAGCCACCGGGACAGGGCAGAGACCCAGTACTTC.

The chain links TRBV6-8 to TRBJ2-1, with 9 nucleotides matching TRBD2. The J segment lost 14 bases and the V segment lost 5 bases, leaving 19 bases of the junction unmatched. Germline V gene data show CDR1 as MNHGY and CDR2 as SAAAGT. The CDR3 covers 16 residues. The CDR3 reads CASSRPQAGGRDMEFF. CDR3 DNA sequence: TGTGCCAGCAGTCGACCCCAGGCGGGCGGGAGGGACATGGAGTTCTTC.

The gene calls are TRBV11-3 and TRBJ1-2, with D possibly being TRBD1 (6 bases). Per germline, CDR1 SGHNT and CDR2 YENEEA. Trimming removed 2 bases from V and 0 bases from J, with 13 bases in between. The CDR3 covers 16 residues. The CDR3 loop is CASSLRIQGPNYGYTF. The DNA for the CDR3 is TGTGCCAGCAGCTTAAGGATCCAGGGGCCTAACTATGGCTACACCTTC.

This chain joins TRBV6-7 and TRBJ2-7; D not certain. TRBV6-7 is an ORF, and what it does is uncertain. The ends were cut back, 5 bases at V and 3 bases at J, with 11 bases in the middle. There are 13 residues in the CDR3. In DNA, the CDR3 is TGTGCCAGCAGTCCAGGCTCCGGCTACGAGCAGTACTTC. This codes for CASSPGSGYEQYF.

The CDR3: CASSLEGSLYQPQHF. The CDR3 DNA reads TGCGCCAGCAGCTTGGAAGGGAGCCTCTATCAGCCCCAGCATTTT. V usage is TRBV5-1 and J usage is TRBJ1-5; D call uncertain. V was pared by 0 bases and J by 5 bases, with 12 bases between. CDR3 length equals 15 residues. CDR1 and CDR2 from the germline V gene are SGHRS and YFSETQ.

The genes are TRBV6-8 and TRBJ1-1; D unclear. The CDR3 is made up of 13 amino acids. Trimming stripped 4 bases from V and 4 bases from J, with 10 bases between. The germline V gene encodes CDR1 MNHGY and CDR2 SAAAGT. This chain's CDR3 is CASSFTGITEAFF. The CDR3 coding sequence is TGTGCCAGCAGTTTCACCGGCATCACTGAAGCTTTCTTT.

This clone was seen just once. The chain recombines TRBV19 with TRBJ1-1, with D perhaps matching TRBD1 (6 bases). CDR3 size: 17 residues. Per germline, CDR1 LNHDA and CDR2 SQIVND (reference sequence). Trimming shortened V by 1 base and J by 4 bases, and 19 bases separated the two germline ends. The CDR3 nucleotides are TGTGCCAGTAGTATAGCGGGGGCGGAGGGTTATGGCACTGAAGCTTTCTTT. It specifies CASSIAGAEGYGTEAFF. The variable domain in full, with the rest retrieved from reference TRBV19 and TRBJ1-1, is DGGITQSPKYLFRKEGQNVTLSCEQNLNHDAMYWYRQDPGQGLRLIYYSQIVNDFQKGDIAEGYSVSREKKESFPLTVTSAQKNPTAFYLCASSIAGAEGYGTEAFFGQGTRLTVV.

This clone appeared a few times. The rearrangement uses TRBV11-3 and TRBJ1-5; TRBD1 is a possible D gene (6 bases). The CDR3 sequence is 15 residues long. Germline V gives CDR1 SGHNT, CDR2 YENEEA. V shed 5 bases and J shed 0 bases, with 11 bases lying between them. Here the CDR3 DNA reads TGTGCCAGCAGCCTCACAGGGTTTAGCAATCAGCCCCAGCATTTT. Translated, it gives CASSLTGFSNQPQHF.

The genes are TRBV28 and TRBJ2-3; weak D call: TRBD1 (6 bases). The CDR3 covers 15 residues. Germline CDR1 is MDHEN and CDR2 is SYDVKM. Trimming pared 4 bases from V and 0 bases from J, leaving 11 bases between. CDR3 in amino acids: CASSSQGRSTDTQYF. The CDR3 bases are TGTGCCAGCAGTTCACAGGGAAGAAGCACAGATACGCAGTATTTT.

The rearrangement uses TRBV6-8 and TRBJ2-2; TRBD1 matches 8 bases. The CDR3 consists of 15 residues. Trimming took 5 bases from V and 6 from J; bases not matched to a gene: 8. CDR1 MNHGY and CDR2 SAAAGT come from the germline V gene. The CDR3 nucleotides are TGTGCCAGCAGTCCGGGACAGGAAGGTTCCGGGGAGCTGTTTTTT. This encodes CASSPGQEGSGELFF.

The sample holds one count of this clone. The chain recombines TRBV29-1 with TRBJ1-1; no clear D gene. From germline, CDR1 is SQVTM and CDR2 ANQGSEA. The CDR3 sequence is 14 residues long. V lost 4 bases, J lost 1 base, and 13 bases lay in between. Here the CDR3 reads CSVGGMVGNTEAFF. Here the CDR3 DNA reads TGCAGCGTTGGAGGAATGGTAGGGAACACTGAAGCTTTCTTT.

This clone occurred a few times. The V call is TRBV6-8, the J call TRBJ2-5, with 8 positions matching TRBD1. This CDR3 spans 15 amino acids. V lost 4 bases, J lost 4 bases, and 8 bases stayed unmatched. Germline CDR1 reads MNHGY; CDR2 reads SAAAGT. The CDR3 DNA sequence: TGTGCCAGCAGTTTATCCACGGACAGGGTAGAGACCCAGTACTTC. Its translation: CASSLSTDRVETQYF.

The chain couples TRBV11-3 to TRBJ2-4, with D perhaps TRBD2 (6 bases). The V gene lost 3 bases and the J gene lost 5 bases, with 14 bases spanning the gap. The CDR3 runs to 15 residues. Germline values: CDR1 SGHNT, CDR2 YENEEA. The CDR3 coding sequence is TGTGCCAGCAGCTTTCTTCGGAGGGGACAAAACATTCAGTACTTC. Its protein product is CASSFLRRGQNIQYF. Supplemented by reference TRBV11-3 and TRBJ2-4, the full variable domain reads EAGVVQSPRYKIIEKKQPVAFWCNPISGHNTLYWYLQNLGQGPELLIRYENEEAVDDSQLPKDRFSAERLKGVDSTLKIQPAELGDSAVYLCASSFLRRGQNIQYFGAGTRLSVL.

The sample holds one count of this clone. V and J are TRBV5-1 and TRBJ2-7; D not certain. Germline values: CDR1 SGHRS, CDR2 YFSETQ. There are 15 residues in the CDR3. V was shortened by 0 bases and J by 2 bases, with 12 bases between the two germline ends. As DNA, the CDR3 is TGCGCCAGCAGCTTGGATGGGAACTTTGCCTACGAGCAGTACTTC. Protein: CASSLDGNFAYEQYF.

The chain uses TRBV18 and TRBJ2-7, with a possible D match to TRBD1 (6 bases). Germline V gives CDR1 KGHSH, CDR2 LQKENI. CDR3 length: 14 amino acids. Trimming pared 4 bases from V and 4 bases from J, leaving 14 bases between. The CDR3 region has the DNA TGTGCCAGCTCACAAACAGGGTCCCCTTACGAGCAGTACTTC. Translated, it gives CASSQTGSPYEQYF. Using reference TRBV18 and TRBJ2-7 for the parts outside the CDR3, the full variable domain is NAGVMQNPRHLVRRRGQEARLRCSPMKGHSHVYWYRQLPEEGLKFMVYLQKENIIDESGMPKERFSAEFPKEGPSILRIQQVVRGDSAAYFCASSQTGSPYEQYFGPGTRLTVT.

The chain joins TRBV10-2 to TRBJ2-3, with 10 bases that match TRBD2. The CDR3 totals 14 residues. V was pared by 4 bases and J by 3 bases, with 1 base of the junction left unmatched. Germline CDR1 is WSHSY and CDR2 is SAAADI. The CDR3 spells CASSGTSGTDTQYF. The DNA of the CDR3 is TGCGCCAGCAGTGGGACTAGCGGAACAGATACGCAGTATTTT.

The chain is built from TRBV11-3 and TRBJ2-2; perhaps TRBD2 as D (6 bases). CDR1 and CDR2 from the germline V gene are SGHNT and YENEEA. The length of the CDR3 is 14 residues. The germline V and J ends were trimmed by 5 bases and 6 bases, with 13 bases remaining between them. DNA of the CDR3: TGTGCCAGCAGCCGGGCGGGGTACGCCGGGGAGCTGTTTTTT. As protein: CASSRAGYAGELFF.

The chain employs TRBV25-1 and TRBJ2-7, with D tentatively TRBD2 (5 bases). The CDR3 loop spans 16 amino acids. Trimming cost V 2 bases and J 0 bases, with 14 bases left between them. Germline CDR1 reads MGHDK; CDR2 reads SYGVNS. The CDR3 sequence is CASSEDRGLFSYEQYF. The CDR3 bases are TGTGCCAGCAGTGAAGATCGAGGGCTATTCTCCTACGAGCAGTACTTC.

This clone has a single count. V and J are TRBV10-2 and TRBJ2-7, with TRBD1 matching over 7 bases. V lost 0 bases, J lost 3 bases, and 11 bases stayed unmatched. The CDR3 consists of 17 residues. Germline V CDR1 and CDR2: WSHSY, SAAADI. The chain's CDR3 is CASSESKGAGYRYEQYF. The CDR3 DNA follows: TGCGCCAGCAGTGAGTCGAAGGGGGCTGGGTACCGCTACGAGCAGTACTTC.

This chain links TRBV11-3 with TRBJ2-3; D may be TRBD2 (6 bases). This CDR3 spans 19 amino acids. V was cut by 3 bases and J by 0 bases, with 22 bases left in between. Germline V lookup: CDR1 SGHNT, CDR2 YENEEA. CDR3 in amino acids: CASSLVGSAQATSTDTQYF. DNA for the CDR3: TGTGCCAGCAGCTTGGTCGGGAGCGCCCAGGCTACTAGCACAGATACGCAGTATTTT. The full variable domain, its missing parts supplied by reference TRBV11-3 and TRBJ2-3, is EAGVVQSPRYKIIEKKQPVAFWCNPISGHNTLYWYLQNLGQGPELLIRYENEEAVDDSQLPKDRFSAERLKGVDSTLKIQPAELGDSAVYLCASSLVGSAQATSTDTQYFGPGTRLTVL.

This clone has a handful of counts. The CDR3 is CASSFLFDHGQGGRASQPQHF. CDR3 DNA sequence: TGTGCCAGCAGTTTCCTATTCGACCATGGACAGGGAGGTCGTGCAAGTCAGCCCCAGCATTTT. The rearrangement links TRBV6-8 to TRBJ1-5, with TRBD1 matching 8 bases. Germline V gene lookup returns CDR1 MNHGY and CDR2 SAAAGT. Trimming removed 4 bases from V and 6 bases from J; junction bases left unmatched: 26. This CDR3 has 21 residues.

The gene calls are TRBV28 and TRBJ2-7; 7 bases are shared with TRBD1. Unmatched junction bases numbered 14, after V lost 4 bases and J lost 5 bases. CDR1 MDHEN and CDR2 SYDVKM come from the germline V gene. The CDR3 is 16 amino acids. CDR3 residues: CASSSWPTGWGDEQYF. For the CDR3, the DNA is TGTGCCAGCAGTTCCTGGCCGACAGGGTGGGGCGACGAGCAGTACTTC. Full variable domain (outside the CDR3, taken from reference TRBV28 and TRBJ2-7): DVKVTQSSRYLVKRTGEKVFLECVQDMDHENMFWYRQDPGLGLRLIYFSYDVKMKEKGDIPEGYSVSREKKERFSLILESASTNQTSMYLCASSSWPTGWGDEQYFGPGTRLTVT.

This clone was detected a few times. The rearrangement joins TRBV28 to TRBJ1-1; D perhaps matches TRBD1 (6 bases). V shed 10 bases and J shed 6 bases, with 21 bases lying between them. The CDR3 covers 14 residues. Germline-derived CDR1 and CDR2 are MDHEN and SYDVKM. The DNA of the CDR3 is TGTGCCACCCTCGGGGGGGGGCGCGCCCCTGAAGCTTTCTTT. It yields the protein CATLGGGRAPEAFF.